This T cell receptor beta chain derives from a study of cytomegalovirus exposure and HLA in healthy donors. Details on this clone: Its antigen is not known.

The PCR contained 60 Vbeta and 13 Jbeta primers. The protocol was immunoSEQ multiplex PCR, while the TCRdb copy is restricted to in-frame clones and leaves out a portion. This table holds about 160,000 clones, roughly 80% found once. Notes on the study in general: Altogether, 170 or so TCR beta chains were recorded as cytomegalovirus-associated. Per published accounts, TCR beta sequences correctly predicted the HLA-A and HLA-B alleles of most subjects. At a 0.05 false discovery rate, a later analysis found approximately 17,000 TCR beta sequences to be associated with HLA alleles.

The material sequenced was PBMCs. The TCR sequence derives from a male donor in good health and CMV-seronegative.

CDR3 nucleotide sequence: TGTGCCAGCAGCTTCGCTAGCGGGAGTGGGACCCAGTACTTC. As protein: CASSFASGSGTQYF. This chain uses TRBV7-9 with TRBJ2-5, with 10 bases fitting TRBD2. V lost 3 bases to trimming and J lost 7 bases; unmatched junction nucleotides: 5. The CDR3 is 14 residues long. Germline V lookup: CDR1 SEHNR, CDR2 FQNEAQ (reference sequence).